One sample yielded the 24 T cell receptor beta chains listed below, sequenced in a study of human T cells and chemical hapten exposure. TCRdb reprocessed the RACE reads with MiXCR, giving one entry per CDR3 protein. Of about 84,000 distinct CDR3 sequences listed, about 10% are singletons. Described time point: patch test 2, 6 weeks after DPC sensitization. Treatment of the sample: therapeutic diphenylcyclopropenone sensitization with weekly scalp DPC. The specimen comprised whole blood, sampled in connection with sensitization to the hapten diphenylcyclopropenone (DPC). These receptors originate from a woman aged 25 to 39 with alopecia areata. Some clones in this sample may be carry-over from other donors' samples.

CDR3 bases: TGTGCCAGCAGCCAAGATAGGGGCCTAGCGGGAGGAACCCCCTACAATGAGCAGTTCTTC. Amino acid sequence: CASSQDRGLAGGTPYNEQFF. This sequence joins TRBV14 and TRBJ2-1; 11 bases are shared with TRBD2. The length of the CDR3 is 20 residues. The germline CDR1 and CDR2 sequences are SGHDN and FVKESK. V shed 0 bases, J shed 2 bases, and the junction held 12 bases outside the gene matches.

Ten or more counts support this clonotype. The chain is built from TRBV12-3 or TRBV12-4 and TRBJ1-6, with D uncertain. CDR3 length equals 14 residues. The ends were cut back, 3 bases at V and 5 bases at J, with 8 bases in the middle. CDR3 loop: CASSLSQNNSPLHF. As DNA, the CDR3 is TGTGCCAGCAGTTTGAGTCAGAATAATTCACCCCTCCACTTT.

This clonotype was recorded at least ten times. The chain is built from TRBV6-4 and TRBJ1-1; 8 positions match TRBD1. The length of the CDR3 is 15 residues. Per the germline V gene, CDR1 is MRHNA and CDR2 is SNTAGT. Trimming removed 5 bases from V and 1 base from J; junction bases left unmatched: 6. The CDR3 region has the DNA TGTGCCAGCAGTAACCAGGGGGCGCGGAACACTGAAGCTTTCTTT. Its translation is CASSNQGARNTEAFF.

This clonotype was observed a few times. V and J are TRBV6-2 or TRBV6-3 and TRBJ2-5, with D perhaps matching TRBD2 (6 bases). Germline V gene lookup returns CDR1 MNHEY and CDR2 SVGEGT. The CDR3 is made up of 15 amino acids. The V and J ends lost 6 bases and 3 bases respectively, with 17 bases between them. For the CDR3, the DNA is TGTGCCAGCAGCCCCCGACCAGGAGGGGAAGAGACCCAGTACTTC. Its translation is CASSPRPGGEETQYF.

This clonotype has ten or more counts. The CDR3 is CASSGILASYEQYF. In nucleotides, the CDR3 is TGTGCCAGCAGTGGGATACTAGCGTCCTACGAGCAGTACTTC. This chain joins TRBV6-1 and TRBJ2-7; 7 bases align to TRBD2. The CDR3 has 14 amino acids. Germline V CDR1 and CDR2: MNHNS, SASEGT. Trimming removed 4 bases from V and 1 base from J; junction bases left unmatched: 4.

For this clonotype: With a much larger clone just one base away, this may be a read error. V gene TRBV11-2 combines with J gene TRBJ1-1; D is undetermined. CDR3 length equals 13 residues. Looked up from germline, CDR1 is SGHAT and CDR2 is FQNNGV. The CDR3 spells CVSSNSRLTEAFF. CDR3 bases: TGTGTCAGCAGCAACTCAAGGCTTACTGAAGCTTTCTTT.

This clonotype was picked up a small number of times. The V gene is TRBV10-2, the J gene TRBJ2-2; D might be TRBD1 (6 bases). The V gene lost 5 bases and the J gene lost 7 bases, with 14 bases spanning the gap. CDR3 size: 14 residues. CDR1 and CDR2 (germline): WSHSY, SAAADI. The CDR3 here is CASSTLGTNGELFF. CDR3 bases: TGCGCCAGCAGTACCCTCGGGACAAACGGGGAGCTGTTTTTT.

This clonotype was observed many times. DNA for the CDR3: TGTGCCAGTACCTTAGACAGGGCTGCTAATTCACCCCTCCACTTT. Protein: CASTLDRAANSPLHF. This chain connects TRBV19 to TRBJ1-6; 7 positions match TRBD1. The CDR3 is 15 amino acids. Germline V gives CDR1 LNHDA, CDR2 SQIVND (reference sequence). V trimming: 7 bases; J trimming: 6 bases; junction bases outside the gene matches: 9.

This clonotype was picked up a small number of times. The V and J genes are TRBV9 and TRBJ2-6; D unclear. Trimming took off 5 bases at V and 0 bases at J, with 3 bases between the two ends. Germline V lookup: CDR1 SGDLS, CDR2 YYNGEE. This CDR3 contains 13 residues. CDR3 loop: CASRASGANVLTF. The CDR3, as DNA: TGTGCCAGCAGGGCCTCTGGGGCCAACGTCCTGACTTTC.

This clonotype was picked up a small number of times. The chain uses TRBV28 and TRBJ2-5; the D gene is possibly TRBD1 (6 bases). V lost 8 bases and J lost 0, with 13 bases in between. Germline assignment: CDR1 MDHEN and CDR2 SYDVKM. CDR3 length equals 14 residues. The CDR3 bases are TGTGCCAGCTACGGGACACCTTACCAAGAGACCCAGTACTTC. Translating gives CASYGTPYQETQYF.

This clonotype was counted ten times or more. The CDR3 nucleotides are TGTGCCAGCTCACCACCGAAGGGCAGGGGGGACGAGCAGTACTTC. It yields the protein CASSPPKGRGDEQYF. V gene TRBV18 combines with J gene TRBJ2-7; a weak D match, TRBD1 (7 bases). Trimming removed 0 bases from V and 5 bases from J, with 14 bases in between. The germline CDR1 and CDR2 sequences are KGHSH and LQKENI. The CDR3 totals 15 residues.

This clonotype showed up many times. This chain uses TRBV29-1 with TRBJ1-1; the D is unclear. The germline V gene has CDR1 SQVTM and CDR2 ANQGSEA. This CDR3 is 11 amino acids long. The V end lost 4 bases, the J end lost 1 base, and 4 bases lay between the germline ends. CDR3 bases: TGCAGCGTTGTTCGGAACACTGAAGCTTTCTTT. Encoded protein: CSVVRNTEAFF.

This clonotype was observed many times. This chain links TRBV28 with TRBJ1-2; weak D call: TRBD1 (6 bases). The germline V gene encodes CDR1 MDHEN and CDR2 SYDVKM. This CDR3 is built from 16 residues. V lost 2 bases, J lost 3 bases, and 16 bases lay in between. The CDR3 coding sequence is TGTGCCAGCAGTTTAGTCGGGGGCGAGCTGGACTATGGCTACACCTTC. Encoded protein: CASSLVGGELDYGYTF.

In regard to this clonotype: Just one base apart from a much larger clone, this may be a read error. The chain has TRBV30 and TRBJ1-1; a possible D gene is TRBD1 (5 bases). The CDR3 is 14 amino acids. Per germline, CDR1 GTSNPN and CDR2 SVGIG (reference sequence). V was clipped by 3 bases and J by 1 base, with 12 bases between them. The CDR3 coding sequence is TGTGCCTGGAGCGCCGCGACAGCGAACACTGAAGCTTTCTTT. It is translated as CAWSAATANTEAFF.

This clonotype was observed at least ten times. The CDR3 region has the DNA TGTGCCATCAGTGTACGACGGACTAGCGGGGGGGTAGGCACAGATACGCAGTATTTT. Its protein is CAISVRRTSGGVGTDTQYF. The chain is built from TRBV10-3 and TRBJ2-3; TRBD2 matches at 15 bases. The CDR3 has 19 amino acids. CDR1 and CDR2 from the germline V gene are ENHRY and SYGVKD. J was trimmed by 1 base and V by 4 bases; bases with no gene match: 9.

This clonotype was detected only a few times. In DNA, the CDR3 is TGTGCCAGCAGCAAAGACTGGAGCTCCTACAATGAGCAGTTCTTC. This translates into CASSKDWSSYNEQFF. V and J are TRBV7-2 and TRBJ2-1; D uncertain. Trimming removed 5 bases from V and 0 bases from J, with 11 bases in between. The CDR3 length is 15 residues. Germline V gene lookup returns CDR1 SGHTA and CDR2 FQGNSA.

This clonotype was picked up many times. This rearrangement joins TRBV4-3 to TRBJ1-4; no clear D. The CDR3 runs 13 residues. Trimming took 5 bases from V and 8 from J, leaving 12 bases between them. CDR1 is LGHNA, CDR2 YSLEER, per germline. The CDR3 coding sequence is TGCGCCAGCAGCTACGGGGAAGGGGAAAAACTGTTTTTT. This encodes CASSYGEGEKLFF.

This clonotype occurred many times. V and J are TRBV20-1 and TRBJ2-3; D not resolved. The germline V gene encodes CDR1 DFQATT and CDR2 SNEGSKA (reference sequence). With 3 bases removed from V and 1 base from J, the gap between germline ends came to 11 bases. This CDR3 has 14 amino acids. The CDR3: CSASPPHGTDTQYF. The CDR3, as DNA: TGCAGTGCTAGTCCCCCCCACGGCACAGATACGCAGTATTTT.

This clonotype was detected a few times. The V call is TRBV6-6, the J call TRBJ1-6; the D gene is possibly TRBD1 (5 bases). Per germline, CDR1 MNHNY and CDR2 SVGAGI (reference sequence). CDR3 length equals 17 residues. V was cut by 6 bases and J by 8 bases, with 23 bases left in between. The CDR3 sequence is CASRTGLTQGDDSPLHF. CDR3 nucleotide sequence: TGTGCCAGCAGGACTGGGCTCACTCAGGGTGATGATTCACCCCTCCACTTT.

The sample holds many counts of this clonotype. The rearrangement uses TRBV3-1 and TRBJ1-6; 7 bases match TRBD1. V shed 0 bases, J shed 5 bases, and the junction held 10 bases outside the gene matches. The CDR3 loop spans 18 amino acids. Germline loops: CDR1 LGHDT, CDR2 YNNKEL (reference sequence). The CDR3, as DNA: TGTGCCAGCAGCCAAGATTTTAACAGGGGTATGGATAATTCACCCCTCCACTTT. Protein product: CASSQDFNRGMDNSPLHF.

This clonotype has just a few counts. The J gene is TRBJ1-1, the V gene TRBV27; tentative D call: TRBD1 (5 bases). Trimming took 0 bases from V and 2 from J, leaving 7 bases between them. The CDR3 has 14 amino acids. Germline loops: CDR1 MNHEY, CDR2 SMNVEV (reference sequence). The CDR3 DNA reads TGTGCCAGCAGTTTATCGAGGGGTAACACTGAAGCTTTCTTT. Translated: CASSLSRGNTEAFF.

This clonotype has at least ten counts. The rearrangement joins TRBV29-1 to TRBJ1-4, with TRBD1 matching over 8 bases. Germline trimming cut 5 bases from V and 8 bases from J; bases unmatched to any gene: 10. The CDR3 loop spans 14 amino acids. CDR1 is SQVTM and CDR2 is ANQGSEA in the germline V gene. The CDR3 DNA is TGCAGCGTTAAGTCTGGACAGGGACGAGAAAAACTGTTTTTT. It specifies CSVKSGQGREKLFF.

This clonotype was seen repeatedly, ten times or more. This chain joins TRBV25-1 and TRBJ2-2; 10 nucleotides align to TRBD2. There are 24 residues in the CDR3. The ends lost 0 bases at V and 0 bases at J; junction bases unmatched: 22. Germline V gene sequence: CDR1 MGHDK, CDR2 SYGVNS. CDR3 in DNA: TGTGCCAGCAGTGAATATTTCGTGCCACTAACACTAGCGGGACTTAACGCGAACACCGGGGAGCTGTTTTTT. Its protein product is CASSEYFVPLTLAGLNANTGELFF.

This clonotype showed up many times. The chain carries TRBV2 and TRBJ1-4; D gene uncertain. The CDR3 covers 14 residues. Germline values: CDR1 SNHLY, CDR2 FYNNEI. V was shortened by 0 bases and J by 3 bases, with 5 bases between the two germline ends. CDR3 in DNA: TGTGCCAGCAGTGAAGCAGGTTCTAATGAAAAACTGTTTTTT. Translation: CASSEAGSNEKLFF.